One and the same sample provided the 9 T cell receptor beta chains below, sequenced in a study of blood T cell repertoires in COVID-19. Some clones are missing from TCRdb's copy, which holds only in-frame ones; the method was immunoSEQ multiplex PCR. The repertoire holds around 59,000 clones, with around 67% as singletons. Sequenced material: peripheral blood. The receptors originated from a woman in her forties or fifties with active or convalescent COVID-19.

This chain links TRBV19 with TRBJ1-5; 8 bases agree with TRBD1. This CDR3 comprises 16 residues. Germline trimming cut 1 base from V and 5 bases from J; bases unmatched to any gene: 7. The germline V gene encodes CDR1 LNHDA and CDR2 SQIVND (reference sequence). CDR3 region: CASSIVGGQGDQPQHF. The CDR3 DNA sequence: TGTGCCAGTAGTATAGTTGGCGGACAGGGCGATCAGCCCCAGCATTTT.

This CDR3 reads CASSSQSFRGIDRYNEQFF. In DNA, the CDR3 is TGTGCCAGCAGCTCCCAAAGTTTTAGGGGGATCGATCGGTACAATGAGCAGTTCTTC. This chain links TRBV5-5 with TRBJ2-1, with D possibly being TRBD1 (6 bases). This CDR3 is built from 19 residues. Germline V gene data show CDR1 as SGHKS and CDR2 as YYEKEE (reference sequence). V shed 3 bases and J shed 4 bases, with 26 bases lying between them.

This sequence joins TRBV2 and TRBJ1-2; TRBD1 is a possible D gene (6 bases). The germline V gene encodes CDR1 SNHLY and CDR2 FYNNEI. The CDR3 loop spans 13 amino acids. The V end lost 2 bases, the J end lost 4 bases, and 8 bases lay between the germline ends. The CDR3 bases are TGTGCCAGCAGTGAAAGCAGGGGCTATGGCTACACCTTC. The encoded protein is CASSESRGYGYTF.

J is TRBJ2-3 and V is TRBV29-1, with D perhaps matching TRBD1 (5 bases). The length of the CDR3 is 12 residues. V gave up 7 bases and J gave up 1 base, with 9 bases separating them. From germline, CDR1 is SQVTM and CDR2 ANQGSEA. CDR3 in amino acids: CSALTGTDTQYF. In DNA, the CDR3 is TGCAGCGCCCTGACAGGCACAGATACGCAGTATTTT.

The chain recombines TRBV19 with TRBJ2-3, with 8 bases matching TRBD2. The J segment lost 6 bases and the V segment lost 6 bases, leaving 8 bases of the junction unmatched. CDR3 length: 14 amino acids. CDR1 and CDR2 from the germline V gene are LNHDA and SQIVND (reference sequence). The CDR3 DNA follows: TGTGCCAGTAGATTAACGGGAGGGCCGGATACGCAGTATTTT. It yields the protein CASRLTGGPDTQYF.

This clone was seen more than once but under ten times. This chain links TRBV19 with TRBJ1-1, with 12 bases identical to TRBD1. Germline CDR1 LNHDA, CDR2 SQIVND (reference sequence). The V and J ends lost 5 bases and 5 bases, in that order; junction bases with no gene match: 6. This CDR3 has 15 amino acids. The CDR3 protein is CASSPRDRGLTEAFF. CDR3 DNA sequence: TGTGCCAGTAGTCCCCGGGACAGGGGGCTTACTGAAGCTTTCTTT.

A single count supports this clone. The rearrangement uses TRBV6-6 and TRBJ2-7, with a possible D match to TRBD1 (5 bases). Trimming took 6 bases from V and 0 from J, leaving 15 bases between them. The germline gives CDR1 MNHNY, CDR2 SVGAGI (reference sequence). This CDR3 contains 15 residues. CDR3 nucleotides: TGTGCCAGCAGATATTTAGGGGCCAGCTCCTACGAGCAGTACTTC. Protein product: CASRYLGASSYEQYF.

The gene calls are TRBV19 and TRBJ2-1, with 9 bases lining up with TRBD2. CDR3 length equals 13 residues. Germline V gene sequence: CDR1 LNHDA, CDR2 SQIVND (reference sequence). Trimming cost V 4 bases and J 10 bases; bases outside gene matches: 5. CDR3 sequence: CASSSGRAYEQFF. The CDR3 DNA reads TGTGCCAGTAGTAGCGGGAGGGCCTACGAGCAGTTCTTC.

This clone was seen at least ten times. The CDR3 spells CASSWGLAGEITGELFF. CDR3 DNA: TGTGCCAGCAGCTGGGGACTAGCGGGAGAGATCACCGGGGAGCTGTTTTTT. The chain employs TRBV11-3 and TRBJ2-2; the match to TRBD2 covers 14 bases. The CDR3 covers 17 residues. Looked up from germline, CDR1 is SGHNT and CDR2 is YENEEA. Trimming removed 4 bases from V and 4 bases from J; junction bases left unmatched: 5.